This T cell receptor (beta chain) was sequenced during a study of T cells in Graves' hyperthyroidism and ophthalmopathy. As for the study in general: At initial diagnosis, before any treatment had begun, peripheral blood was obtained.

This CDR3 is 16 amino acids long. CDR1 is SGHAT, CDR2 FQNNGV, per germline. After removal of 5 bases from V and 2 bases from J, the junction contained 7 bases not matched to a gene. TCR beta CDR3 sequences were amplified from RNA transcripts. HTBI primers were the set used in a first-round RT-PCR of the TCR CDR3. TCRdb fed the multiplex PCR reads into MiXCR, producing one record per CDR3 protein. The table records fewer than 750,000 distinct CDR3 sequences, roughly 15% of them present only once. Exclusions: uncontrolled infection, other autoimmune disease, pregnancy, lactation. The PBMCs were taken from about 9.7 ml of fresh peripheral blood.

This receptor was obtained from a woman aged 40-49 years with Graves' ophthalmopathy. The chain combines TRBV11-2 with TRBJ1-2; 11 bases fit TRBD1. The sequenced material came from blood. The CDR3: CASSETDRGRNYGYTF. The CDR3 DNA is TGTGCCAGCAGCGAAACGGACAGGGGGCGAAACTATGGCTACACCTTC.